These 8 T cell receptor beta chains were sequenced from one sample in a study of blood T cell repertoires in COVID-19. Profiled with immunoSEQ multiplex PCR; TCRdb holds only in-frame clones, not every one. This table holds about 390,000 clones, about 83% found once. The sample was PBMCs or T cells enriched from blood (not recorded which). The receptor source for this set is a woman aged 50 to 60 who had recovered from COVID-19.

This clone occurred once. V and J are TRBV9 and TRBJ2-3, with 9 bases that match TRBD2. Per the germline V gene, CDR1 is SGDLS and CDR2 is YYNGEE. This CDR3 has 17 residues. V lost 4 bases and J lost 3; bases outside the gene matches: 12. The CDR3 coding sequence is TGTGCCAGCAGCCCCGCTGGGGGGCGGGGGGGGACAGATACGCAGTATTTT. The encoded protein is CASSPAGGRGGTDTQYF.

The chain combines TRBV5-1 with TRBJ1-5; 8 bases agree with TRBD1. V lost 1 base and J lost 7; bases outside the gene matches: 4. CDR1 is SGHRS and CDR2 is YFSETQ in the germline V gene. CDR3 size: 14 residues. The DNA for the CDR3 is TGCGCCAGCAGCTTGACAGGGGGTGAACAGCCCCAGCATTTT. It yields the protein CASSLTGGEQPQHF. The full variable domain, completed using reference TRBV5-1 and TRBJ1-5, is KAGVTQTPRYLIKTRGQQVTLSCSPISGHRSVSWYQQTPGQGLQFLFEYFSETQRNKGNFPGRFSGRQFSNSRSEMNVSTLELGDSALYLCASSLTGGEQPQHFGDGTRLSIL.

Only a few counts were recorded for this clone. The V gene is TRBV4-1, the J gene TRBJ1-6; the D is unclear. CDR3 size: 16 residues. Germline V gene data show CDR1 as MGHRA and CDR2 as YSYEKL. With 1 base removed from V and 0 bases from J, the gap between germline ends came to 7 bases. As DNA, the CDR3 is TGCGCCAGCAGCCAAGTAGGGAGCTCCTATAATTCACCCCTCCACTTT. Translating it yields CASSQVGSSYNSPLHF.

This chain links TRBV25-1 with TRBJ2-1; no clear D gene. CDR3 length equals 14 residues. The V and J ends lost 1 base and 4 bases respectively, with 8 bases between them. Germline CDR1 is MGHDK and CDR2 is SYGVNS. CDR3 in amino acids: CASSESTSYNEQFF. CDR3 nucleotides: TGTGCCAGCAGTGAATCAACTTCTTACAATGAGCAGTTCTTC. Supplemented by reference TRBV25-1 and TRBJ2-1, the full variable domain reads EADIYQTPRYLVIGTGKKITLECSQTMGHDKMYWYQQDPGMELHLIHYSYGVNSTEKGDLSSESTVSRIRTEHFPLTLESARPSHTSQYLCASSESTSYNEQFFGPGTRLTVL.

This sequence joins TRBV18 and TRBJ2-5, with D perhaps matching TRBD2 (6 bases). V was trimmed by 6 bases and J by 5 bases, leaving 13 bases between them. Germline CDR1 is KGHSH and CDR2 is LQKENI. The CDR3 has 13 amino acids. CDR3 sequence (DNA): TGTGCCAGCTCCGGGACTCAGGGCGAGACCCAGTACTTC. Its protein product is CASSGTQGETQYF.

The chain combines TRBV5-1 with TRBJ1-3; 7 nucleotides agree with TRBD1. The CDR3 sequence is 15 residues long. V dropped 3 bases and J dropped 8; count of bases not matched to a gene: 11. Looked up from germline, CDR1 is SGHRS and CDR2 is YFSETQ. The chain's CDR3 is CASSSTGTPVDTIYF. DNA of the CDR3: TGCGCCAGCAGCTCGACAGGGACTCCGGTGGACACCATATATTTT.

CDR3 bases: TGTGCCAGCAGCCAAGGGCCTCGGGACAATGAGCAGTTCTTC. Translation gives CASSQGPRDNEQFF. The rearrangement joins TRBV3-1 (or the pseudogene TRBV3-2) to TRBJ2-1; D remains unclear. Trimming stripped 1 base from V and 5 bases from J, with 9 bases between. The CDR3 sequence is 14 residues long. Looked up from germline, CDR1 is LGHDT and CDR2 is YNNKEL (reference sequence).

The chain couples TRBV7-8 to TRBJ1-1, with a possible D match to TRBD1 (6 bases). Germline V gene data show CDR1 as SGHVS and CDR2 as FQNEAQ. The V gene lost 5 bases and the J gene lost 4 bases, with 20 bases spanning the gap. CDR3 length equals 16 residues. CDR3 residues: CASSPGVGWVGTEAFF. In nucleotides, the CDR3 is TGTGCCAGCAGCCCAGGGGTGGGGTGGGTAGGCACTGAAGCTTTCTTT.